The rows below give T cell receptor beta chains drawn from one sample of a study of radiotherapy plus CTLA-4 blockade in lung cancer. Here immunoSEQ multiplex PCR was the method, and the copy in TCRdb shows in-frame clones only, minus some. The sample shows 20,000 to 30,000 clones, roughly 71% of them seen only once. Sequenced material: peripheral blood, taken from a patient treated with radiotherapy plus ipilimumab. Every receptor here comes from a human donor with non-small cell lung cancer that progressed on radiotherapy plus ipilimumab. Each CDR3 is given with its conserved first and last residue.

v_gene	j_gene	CDR3aa
TRBV5-6	TRBJ2-7	CASSRDYGENKEQYF
TRBV27	TRBJ2-1	CASSSNPNEQFF
TRBV13	TRBJ2-1	CASSLVGLGYNEQFF
TRBV4-1	TRBJ2-7	CASSQRNAPHEQYF
TRBV14	TRBJ1-1	CASSQGGGTFF
TRBV7-9	TRBJ2-5	CASSLGQGLETQYF
TRBV6-5	TRBJ2-7	CASSAKGEQYF
TRBV4-1	TRBJ2-5	CASSQGPRASGQETQYF
TRBV9	TRBJ1-3	CASSPTGASGNTIYF
TRBV27	TRBJ2-7	CASSSQNTGTGIYEQYF
TRBV4-2	TRBJ2-2	CASSQSSRANTGELFF
TRBV27	TRBJ2-1	CASSLVAGGSNEQFF
TRBV4-1	TRBJ1-6	CASSPGGQTFNSPLHF
TRBV27	TRBJ1-1	CASSSNRGPEAFF
TRBV4-2	TRBJ1-2	CASSQGQGSPYGYTF
TRBV7-2	TRBJ2-4	CASSLAPRSGPAKNIQYF
TRBV27	TRBJ1-5	CASSLSQNQPQHF
TRBV9	TRBJ1-2	CASSVATDGGNYGYTF
TRBV30	TRBJ2-2	CAWSKEAGGLIYTGELFF
TRBV6-6	TRBJ1-1	CASSPDLTGVEAFF
TRBV11-2	TRBJ1-5	CASSLDRTTSNQPQHF
TRBV21-1	TRBJ1-2	CASSSRDRVDTYTF
TRBV9	TRBJ1-3	CASSPFTGNTIYF
TRBV10-3	TRBJ1-3	CAISGTAGNTIYF
TRBV6-5	TRBJ2-1	CASSWTRNLGNEQFF